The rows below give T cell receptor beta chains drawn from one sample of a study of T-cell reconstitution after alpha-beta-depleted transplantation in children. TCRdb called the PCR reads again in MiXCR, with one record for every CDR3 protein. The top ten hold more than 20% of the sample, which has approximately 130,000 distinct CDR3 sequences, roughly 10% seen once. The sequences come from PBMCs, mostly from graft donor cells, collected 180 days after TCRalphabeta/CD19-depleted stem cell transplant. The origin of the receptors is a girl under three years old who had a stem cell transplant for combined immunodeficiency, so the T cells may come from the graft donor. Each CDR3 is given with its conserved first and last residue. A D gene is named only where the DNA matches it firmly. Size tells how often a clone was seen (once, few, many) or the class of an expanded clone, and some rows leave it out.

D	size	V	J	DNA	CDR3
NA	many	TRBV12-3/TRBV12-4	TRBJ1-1	TGTGCCAGCAGTTCCGTGAACACTGAAGCTTTCTTT	CASSSVNTEAFF
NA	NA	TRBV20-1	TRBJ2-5	TGCAGTGCTAGAAGGATGACTATACAAGAGACCCAGTACTTC	CSARRMTIQETQYF
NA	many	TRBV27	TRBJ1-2	TGTGCCAGCAGTTTACCCTTGTGGACAGTCTATGGCTACACCTTC	CASSLPLWTVYGYTF
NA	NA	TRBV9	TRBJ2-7	TGTGCCAGCAGCGTAGCGGGGCTCGCAAACGAGCAGTACTTC	CASSVAGLANEQYF
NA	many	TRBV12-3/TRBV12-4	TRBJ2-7	TGTGCCAGCAGTTTCGGGGGAGCCTACGAGCAGTACTTC	CASSFGGAYEQYF
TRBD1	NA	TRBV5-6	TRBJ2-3	TGTGCCAGCAGCTTGTCCGGGATACAGGGGTTCACAGATACGCAGTATTTT	CASSLSGIQGFTDTQYF
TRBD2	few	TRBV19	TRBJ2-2	TGTGCCAGTAGTATCCTTCGGACTAGCGGGAAGAACACCGGGGAGCTGTTTTTT	CASSILRTSGKNTGELFF
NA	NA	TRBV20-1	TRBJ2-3	TGCAGTGCTAGAATCGGGGTTCAAACAGATACGCAGTATTTT	CSARIGVQTDTQYF
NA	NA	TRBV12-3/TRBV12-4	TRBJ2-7	TGTGCCAGCAACGTGGAGTTGGGGGAGCAGTACTTC	CASNVELGEQYF
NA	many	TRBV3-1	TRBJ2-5	TGTGCCAGCAGCCAAATCCGGCAAGAGACCCAGTACTTC	CASSQIRQETQYF
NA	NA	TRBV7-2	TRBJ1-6	TGTGCCAGCAGCTCCCACAGGGTGGCCTATAATTCACCCCTCCACTTT	CASSSHRVAYNSPLHF
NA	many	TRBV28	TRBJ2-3	TGTGCCAGCGGGGGTGATACGCAGTATTTT	CASGGDTQYF
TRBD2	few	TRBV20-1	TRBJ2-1	TGCAGTGCTAGATTTATTAGCGGGGGGGCGGGCAATGAGCAGTTCTTC	CSARFISGGAGNEQFF
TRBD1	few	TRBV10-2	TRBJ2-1	TGCGCCAGCAGTGGGGGACAGGGGGCAGGTGAGCAGTTCTTC	CASSGGQGAGEQFF
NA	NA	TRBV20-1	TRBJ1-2	TGCAGTGCTGGGACGCCACCTTATGAGTATGGCTACACCTTC	CSAGTPPYEYGYTF
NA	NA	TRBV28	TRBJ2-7	TGTGCCAGCAGTTACCCCGGAGTCGAGCAGTACTTC	CASSYPGVEQYF
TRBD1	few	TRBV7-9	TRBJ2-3	TGTGCCAGCAGCACCCAGACAGGGGCAGATACGCAGTATTTT	CASSTQTGADTQYF
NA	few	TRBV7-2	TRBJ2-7	TGTGCCAGCAGCTTAAGTCAGAGGCCCCCCAGCTCCTACGAGCAGTACTTC	CASSLSQRPPSSYEQYF
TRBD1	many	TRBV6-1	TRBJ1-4	TGTGCCAGCAGTCAGGAGGGGGCCCTTGGGGAAAAACTGTTTTTT	CASSQEGALGEKLFF
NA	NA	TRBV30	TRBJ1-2	TGTGCCTGGAGTTTCCTCGACAGGTTCAACTATGGCTACACCTTC	CAWSFLDRFNYGYTF
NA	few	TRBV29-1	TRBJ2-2	TGCAGCGTTGAGTCCGAGAACACCGGGGAGCTGTTTTTT	CSVESENTGELFF
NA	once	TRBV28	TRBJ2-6	TGTGCCAGCAGCCGGTACTCTGGGTCCAACGTCCTGACTTTC	CASSRYSGSNVLTF
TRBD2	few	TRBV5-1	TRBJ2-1	TGCGCCAGCAGCAACCTAGCGGGGGGATCCTACAATGAGCAGTTCTTC	CASSNLAGGSYNEQFF
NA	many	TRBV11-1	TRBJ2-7	TGTGCCAGCAGCTTTCTTACAGGGCCCTACGAGCAGTACTTC	CASSFLTGPYEQYF
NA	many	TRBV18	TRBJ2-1	TGTGCCAGCTCACCACCCGGCGACGGGAATGAGCAGTTCTTC	CASSPPGDGNEQFF
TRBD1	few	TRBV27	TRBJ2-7	TGTGCCAGCAGCCCCGGGACAGGGGGAAACGAGCAGTACTTC	CASSPGTGGNEQYF
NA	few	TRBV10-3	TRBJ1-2	TGTGCCATCCTCGTTGGGGGGTATGGCTACACCTTC	CAILVGGYGYTF
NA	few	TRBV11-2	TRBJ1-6	TGTGCCAGCAGCTTAGGGGTCCGTTCAGCCTCAAATTCACCCCTCCACTTT	CASSLGVRSASNSPLHF
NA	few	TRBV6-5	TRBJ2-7	TGTGCCAGCAGTTACTCTGGGGGGCGATCCACCTACGAGCAGTACTTC	CASSYSGGRSTYEQYF
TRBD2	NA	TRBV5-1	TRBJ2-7	TGCGCCAGCAGCGGACTAGCGGGAGGGCCCCACGAGCAGTACTTC	CASSGLAGGPHEQYF
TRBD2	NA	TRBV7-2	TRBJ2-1	TGTGCCAGCAGCCCTTTCCCGACTAGCGTCGCATCCCGGGAGCAGTTCTTC	CASSPFPTSVASREQFF
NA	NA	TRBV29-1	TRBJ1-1	TGCAGCGTTATTAGGATTTTGAACACTGAAGCTTTCTTT	CSVIRILNTEAFF
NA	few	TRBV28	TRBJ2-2	TGTGCCAGCCTATCATTGGCCACCGGGGAGCTGTTTTTT	CASLSLATGELFF
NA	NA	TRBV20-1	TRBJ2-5	TGCAGTGCTAGAGGCCGGACAGAAGTGACCCAGTACTTC	CSARGRTEVTQYF
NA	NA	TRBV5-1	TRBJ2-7	TGCGCCAGCAGCTTGGTGGGAGACGAGCAGTACTTC	CASSLVGDEQYF
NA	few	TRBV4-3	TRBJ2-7	TGCGCCAGCAGCCCCGGGGCATACTACGAGCAGTACTTC	CASSPGAYYEQYF
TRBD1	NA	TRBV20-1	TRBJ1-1	TGCAGTGCTAGCCCCCGGGACAGGGGGCCTGAAGCTTTCTTT	CSASPRDRGPEAFF
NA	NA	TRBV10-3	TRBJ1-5	TGTGCCATCAGTGAGACCCACTGGCAGGGGAGTCAGCCCCAGCATTTT	CAISETHWQGSQPQHF
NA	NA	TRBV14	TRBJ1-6	TGTGCCAGCAGCCAAGACAGGGGTCGGTCACCCCTCCACTTT	CASSQDRGRSPLHF
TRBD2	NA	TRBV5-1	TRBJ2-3	TGCGCCAGCAGCCCGCGGACTAGCGGGTCTAGCACAGATACGCAGTATTTT	CASSPRTSGSSTDTQYF
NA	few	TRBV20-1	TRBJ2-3	TGCAGTGCGCCCCCCTTGGGGCAGCGCACAGATACGCAGTATTTT	CSAPPLGQRTDTQYF
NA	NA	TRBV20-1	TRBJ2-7	TGCAGTGCTAGGGCAGTCTCCTACGAGCAGTACTTC	CSARAVSYEQYF
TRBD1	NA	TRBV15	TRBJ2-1	TGTGCCACCAGCAGAGGGACAGGGAGATGGAATGAGCAGTTCTTC	CATSRGTGRWNEQFF
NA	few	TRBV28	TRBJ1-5	TGTGCCAGTCAACCCATCGAGCCCCAGCATTTT	CASQPIEPQHF
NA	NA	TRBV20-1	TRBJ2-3	TGCAGTGCAGTGGGGAACGCAGATACGCAGTATTTT	CSAVGNADTQYF
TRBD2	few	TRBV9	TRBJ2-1	TGTGCCAGCAGCGTAATAGCGGGGTCCTACAATGAGCAGTTCTTC	CASSVIAGSYNEQFF
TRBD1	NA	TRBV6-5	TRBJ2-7	TGTGCCTGCAGTTACAACCGGGACAGCCGTTGGGAGCAGTACTTC	CACSYNRDSRWEQYF
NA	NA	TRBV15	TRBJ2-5	TGTGCCACCAGCAGAGGATGGCAGGACGGGGAGACCCAGTACTTC	CATSRGWQDGETQYF
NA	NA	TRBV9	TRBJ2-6	TGTGCCAGCAGCCCCGATTACGGGGCGTACGGGGCCAACGTCCTGACTTTC	CASSPDYGAYGANVLTF
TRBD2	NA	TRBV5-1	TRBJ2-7	TGCGCCAGCAGCTTCCCCGGACTAGCGGGTCCCGGAGAGCAGTACTTC	CASSFPGLAGPGEQYF
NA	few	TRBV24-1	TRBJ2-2	TGTGCCACCAGTGGTATTCTCGGGTCGAAAACCGGGGAGCTGTTTTTT	CATSGILGSKTGELFF
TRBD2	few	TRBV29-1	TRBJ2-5	TGCAGCGTTGAAGTTATAGGACTAGCGGAAGAGACCCAGTACTTC	CSVEVIGLAEETQYF
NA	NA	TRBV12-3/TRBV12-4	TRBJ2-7	TGTGCCAGCAGTTTAGCGGCCGCCTACGAGCAGTACTTC	CASSLAAAYEQYF
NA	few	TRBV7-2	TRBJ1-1	TGTGCCAGCAGCTTGGCGGCAGTGAACACTGAAGCTTTCTTT	CASSLAAVNTEAFF
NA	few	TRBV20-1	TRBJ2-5	TGCAGTGCTAAGACTAGTGGAGGGGAGACCCAGTACTTC	CSAKTSGGETQYF
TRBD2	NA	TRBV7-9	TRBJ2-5	TGTGCCAGCAGCCTCAGCGGGAGGGCCCGGGAGACCCAGTACTTC	CASSLSGRARETQYF
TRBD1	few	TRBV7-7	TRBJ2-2	TGTGCTAGCACGGACAGGGGGGACACCGGGGAGCTGTTTTTT	CASTDRGDTGELFF
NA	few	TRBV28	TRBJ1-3	TGTGCCAGCACTTCTCCGCGGGGAAACACCATATATTTT	CASTSPRGNTIYF
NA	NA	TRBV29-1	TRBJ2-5	TGCAGCGTTGAAGGGTGTGGGACTGAGACCCAGTACTTC	CSVEGCGTETQYF